This TCR beta chain was identified during a study of shared clonotypes between healthy human individuals. After removal of 3 bases from V and 3 bases from J, the junction contained 4 bases not matched to a gene. Germline CDR1 is LNHDA and CDR2 is SQIVND (reference sequence). The CDR3 runs to 14 residues. The protocol was immunoSEQ multiplex PCR, while the TCRdb copy is restricted to in-frame clones and leaves out a portion. The data show hundreds of thousands of clones, with approximately 97% seen just once and around 0.21% held by the top ten. Findings of the study overall: Memory subsets generally showed lower estimated richness than naive subsets. Unshared clonotypes carried lower generation probabilities than those common to all four donors.

As for this clone: The antigen is unknown. The sample contains more than one DNA sequence encoding this CDR3.

Terminally differentiated effector memory CD45RA+ cells were excluded from the naive CD8 cells, which were CD45RO-negative and positively selected for CCR7. Sequencing was carried out using naive CD8+ T cells sorted from blood. The TCR originated in a man in his thirties or forties in good health. The chain recombines TRBV19 with TRBJ2-7, with 8 bases lining up with TRBD2. The CDR3 is CASSILGTSYEQYF. DNA for the CDR3: TGTGCCAGTAGTATCCTTGGGACTAGCTACGAGCAGTACTTC.